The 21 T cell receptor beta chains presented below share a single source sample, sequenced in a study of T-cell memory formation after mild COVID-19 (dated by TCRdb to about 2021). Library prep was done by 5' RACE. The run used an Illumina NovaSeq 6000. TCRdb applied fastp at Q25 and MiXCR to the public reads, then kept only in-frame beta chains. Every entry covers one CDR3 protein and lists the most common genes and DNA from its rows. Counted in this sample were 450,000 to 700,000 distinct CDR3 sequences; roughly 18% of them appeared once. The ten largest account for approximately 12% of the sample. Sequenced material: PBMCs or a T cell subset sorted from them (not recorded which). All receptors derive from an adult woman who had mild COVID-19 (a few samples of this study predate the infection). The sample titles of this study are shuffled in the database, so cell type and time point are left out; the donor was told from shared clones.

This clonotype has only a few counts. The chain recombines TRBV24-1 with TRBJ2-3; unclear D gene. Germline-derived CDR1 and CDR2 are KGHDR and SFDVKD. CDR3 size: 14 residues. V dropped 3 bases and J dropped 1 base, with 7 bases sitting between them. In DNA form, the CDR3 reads TGTGCCACCAGTGATCCAGTGGGCACAGATACGCAGTATTTT. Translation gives CATSDPVGTDTQYF.

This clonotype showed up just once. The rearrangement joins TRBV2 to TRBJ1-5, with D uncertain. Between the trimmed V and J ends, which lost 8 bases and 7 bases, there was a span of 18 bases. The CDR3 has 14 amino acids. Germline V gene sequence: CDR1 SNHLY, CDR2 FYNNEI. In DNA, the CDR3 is TGTGCCAGCGCCTCCCCGCGTGGTCGACAGCCCCAGCATTTT. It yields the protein CASASPRGRQPQHF.

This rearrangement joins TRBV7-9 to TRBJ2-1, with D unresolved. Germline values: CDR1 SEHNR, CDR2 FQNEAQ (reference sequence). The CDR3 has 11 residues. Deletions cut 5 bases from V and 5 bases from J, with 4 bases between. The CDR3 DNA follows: TGTGCCAGCAGCCACCACAATGAGCAGTTCTTC. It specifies CASSHHNEQFF.

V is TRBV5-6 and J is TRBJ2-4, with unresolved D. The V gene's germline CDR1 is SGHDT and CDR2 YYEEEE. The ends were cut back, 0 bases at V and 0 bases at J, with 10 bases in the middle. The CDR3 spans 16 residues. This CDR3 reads CASSLDRNLAKNIQYF. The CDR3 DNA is TGTGCCAGCAGCTTGGACCGGAACTTAGCCAAAAACATTCAGTACTTC.

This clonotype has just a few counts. The chain's CDR3 is CSVILQGDIQYF. DNA for the CDR3: TGCAGCGTTATATTACAGGGGGACATTCAGTACTTC. V is TRBV29-1 and J is TRBJ2-4, with 8 bases matching TRBD1. Trimming removed 5 bases from V and 8 bases from J; junction bases left unmatched: 5. The CDR3 is made up of 12 amino acids. Germline V gene sequence: CDR1 SQVTM, CDR2 ANQGSEA.

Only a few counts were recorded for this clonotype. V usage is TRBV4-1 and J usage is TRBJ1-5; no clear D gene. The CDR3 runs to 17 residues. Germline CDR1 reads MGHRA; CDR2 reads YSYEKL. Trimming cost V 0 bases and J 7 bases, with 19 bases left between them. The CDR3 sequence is CASSQDFFGPGGQPQHF. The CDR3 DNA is TGCGCCAGCAGCCAAGATTTCTTCGGCCCGGGCGGACAGCCCCAGCATTTT.

In DNA, the CDR3 is TGCAGTGCTAGAGACCTGAACAATCATGGCTACACCTTC. Translated: CSARDLNNHGYTF. V usage is TRBV20-1 and J usage is TRBJ1-2, with unresolved D. Germline CDR1 DFQATT, CDR2 SNEGSKA (reference sequence). V was shortened by 0 bases and J by 6 bases, with 11 bases between the two germline ends. CDR3 length: 13 amino acids.

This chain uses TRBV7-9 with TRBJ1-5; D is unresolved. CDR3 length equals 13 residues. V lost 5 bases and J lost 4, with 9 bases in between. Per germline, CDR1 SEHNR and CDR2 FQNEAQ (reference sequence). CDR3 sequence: CASSRMVNQPQHF. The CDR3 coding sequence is TGTGCCAGCAGCCGTATGGTGAATCAGCCCCAGCATTTT.

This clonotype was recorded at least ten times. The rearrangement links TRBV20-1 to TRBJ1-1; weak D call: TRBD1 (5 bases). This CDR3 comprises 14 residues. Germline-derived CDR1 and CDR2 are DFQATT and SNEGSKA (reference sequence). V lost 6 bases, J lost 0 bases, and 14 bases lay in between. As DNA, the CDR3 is TGCAGTGCCGGAGTGACAGCTTTGAACACTGAAGCTTTCTTT. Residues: CSAGVTALNTEAFF.

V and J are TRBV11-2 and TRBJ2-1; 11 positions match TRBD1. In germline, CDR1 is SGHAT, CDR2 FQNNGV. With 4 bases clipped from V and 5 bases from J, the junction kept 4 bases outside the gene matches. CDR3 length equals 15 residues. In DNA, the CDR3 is TGTGCCAGCAGCTCCGGACAGGGGGCGAACAATGAGCAGTTCTTC. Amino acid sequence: CASSSGQGANNEQFF.

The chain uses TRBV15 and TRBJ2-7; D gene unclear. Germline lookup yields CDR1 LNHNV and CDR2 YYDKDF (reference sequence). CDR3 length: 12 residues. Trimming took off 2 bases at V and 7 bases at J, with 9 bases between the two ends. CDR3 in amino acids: CATSRKFGEQYF. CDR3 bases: TGTGCCACCAGCAGAAAGTTCGGGGAGCAGTACTTC.

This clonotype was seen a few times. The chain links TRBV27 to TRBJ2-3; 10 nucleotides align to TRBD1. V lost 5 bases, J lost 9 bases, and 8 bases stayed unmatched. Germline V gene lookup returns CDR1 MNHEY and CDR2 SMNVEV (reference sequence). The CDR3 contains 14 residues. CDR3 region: CASSLTPTGGTQYF. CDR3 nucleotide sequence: TGTGCCAGCAGTCTTACCCCGACAGGGGGCACGCAGTATTTT.

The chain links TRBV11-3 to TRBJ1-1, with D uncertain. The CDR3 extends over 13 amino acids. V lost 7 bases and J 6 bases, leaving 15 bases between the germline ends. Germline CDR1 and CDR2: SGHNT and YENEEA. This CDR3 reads CASISWGTPEAFF. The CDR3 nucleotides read TGTGCCAGCATTTCATGGGGTACCCCTGAAGCTTTCTTT.

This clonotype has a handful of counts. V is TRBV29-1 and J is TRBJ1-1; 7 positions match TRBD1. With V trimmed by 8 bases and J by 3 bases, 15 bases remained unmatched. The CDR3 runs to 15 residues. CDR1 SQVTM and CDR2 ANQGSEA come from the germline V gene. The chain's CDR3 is CSSTDRAGGDTEAFF. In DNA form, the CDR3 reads TGCAGCTCAACCGATCGGGCAGGGGGGGACACTGAAGCTTTCTTT.

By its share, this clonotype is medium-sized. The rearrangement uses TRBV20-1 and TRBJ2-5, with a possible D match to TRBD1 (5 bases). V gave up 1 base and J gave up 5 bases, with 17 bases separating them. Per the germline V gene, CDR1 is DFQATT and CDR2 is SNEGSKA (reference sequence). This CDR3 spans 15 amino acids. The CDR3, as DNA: TGCAGTGCTAGAGTCGTAGGGGCGGTTGCGGAGACCCAGTACTTC. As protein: CSARVVGAVAETQYF.

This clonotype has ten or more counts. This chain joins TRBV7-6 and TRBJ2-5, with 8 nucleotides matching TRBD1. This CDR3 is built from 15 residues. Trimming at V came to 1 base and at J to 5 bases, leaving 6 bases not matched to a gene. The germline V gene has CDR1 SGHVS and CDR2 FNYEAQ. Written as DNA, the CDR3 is TGTGCCAGCAGCTTAGGCGGACAGGGCTTGGAGACCCAGTACTTC. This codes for CASSLGGQGLETQYF.

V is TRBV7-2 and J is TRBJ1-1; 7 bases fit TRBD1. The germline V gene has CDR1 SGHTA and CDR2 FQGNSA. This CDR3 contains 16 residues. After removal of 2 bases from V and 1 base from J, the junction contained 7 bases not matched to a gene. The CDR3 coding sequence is TGTGCCAGCAGCTTACTTTTCGGGACAGCGAACACTGAAGCTTTCTTT. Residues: CASSLLFGTANTEAFF. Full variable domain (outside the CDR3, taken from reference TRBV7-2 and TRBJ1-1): GAGVSQSPSNKVTEKGKDVELRCDPISGHTALYWYRQSLGQGLEFLIYFQGNSAPDKSGLPSDRFSAERTGGSVSTLTIQRTQQEDSAVYLCASSLLFGTANTEAFFGQGTRLTVV.

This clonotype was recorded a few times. DNA of the CDR3: TGTGCCACCAGTGATTTCAGCAATGAGCAGTTCTTC. It yields the protein CATSDFSNEQFF. This chain links TRBV24-1 with TRBJ2-1; D is unresolved. Germline V gives CDR1 KGHDR, CDR2 SFDVKD. This CDR3 spans 12 amino acids. Trimming removed 1 base from V and 6 bases from J, with 3 bases in between.

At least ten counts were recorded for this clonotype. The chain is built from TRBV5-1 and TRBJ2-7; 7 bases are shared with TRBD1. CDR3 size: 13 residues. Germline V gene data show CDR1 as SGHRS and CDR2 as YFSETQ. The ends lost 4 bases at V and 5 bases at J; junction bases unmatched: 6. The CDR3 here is CASSKPGQNEQYF. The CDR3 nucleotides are TGCGCCAGCAGCAAGCCGGGACAGAACGAGCAGTACTTC.

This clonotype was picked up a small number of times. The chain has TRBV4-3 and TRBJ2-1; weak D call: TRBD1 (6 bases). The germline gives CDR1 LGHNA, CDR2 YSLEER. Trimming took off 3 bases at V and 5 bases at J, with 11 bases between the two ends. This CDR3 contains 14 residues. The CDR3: CASSQTDSNNEQFF. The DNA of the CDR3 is TGCGCCAGCAGCCAGACGGACAGTAACAATGAGCAGTTCTTC.

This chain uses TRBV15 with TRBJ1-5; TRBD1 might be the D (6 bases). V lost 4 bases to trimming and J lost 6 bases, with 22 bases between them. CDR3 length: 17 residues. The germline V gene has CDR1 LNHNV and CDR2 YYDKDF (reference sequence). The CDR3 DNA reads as TGTGCCACCAGCACCCCGGTAGCCCAGGGGTCCACTCAGCCCCAGCATTTT. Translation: CATSTPVAQGSTQPQHF.